This T cell receptor (beta chain) comes out of a study of blood T cell repertoires in COVID-19. Study-level background: The samples span acute and convalescent COVID-19 from the United States, Italy and Spain.

Looked up from germline, CDR1 is SGHAT and CDR2 is FQNNGV. J was trimmed by 11 bases and V by 1 base; bases with no gene match: 1. CDR3 size: 14 residues. In the authors' methods: Reference gene primer amplification in the assay estimated nucleated cell counts. Clones were read by immunoSEQ multiplex PCR, and TCRdb kept only the in-frame ones, dropping some. Clone size and the V and J calls come from that table; the DNA yielded D and trimming. The repertoire holds 200,000 to 300,000 clones, with 85% as singletons. The material sequenced was peripheral blood. The V gene is TRBV11-2, the J gene TRBJ1-6; 11 bases are a match to TRBD1. This clonotype was obtained from a woman aged 60-70 years with active or convalescent COVID-19. CDR3 coding DNA: TGTGCCAGCAGCTTAGGGGACAGGGGGACACCCCTCCACTTT. Its translation is CASSLGDRGTPLHF. The full variable domain, with the rest looked up from reference TRBV11-2 and TRBJ1-6, is EAGVAQSPRYKIIEKRQSVAFWCNPISGHATLYWYQQILGQGPKLLIQFQNNGVVDDSQLPKDRFSAERLKGVDSTLKIQPAKLEDSAVYLCASSLGDRGTPLHFGNGTRLTVT.